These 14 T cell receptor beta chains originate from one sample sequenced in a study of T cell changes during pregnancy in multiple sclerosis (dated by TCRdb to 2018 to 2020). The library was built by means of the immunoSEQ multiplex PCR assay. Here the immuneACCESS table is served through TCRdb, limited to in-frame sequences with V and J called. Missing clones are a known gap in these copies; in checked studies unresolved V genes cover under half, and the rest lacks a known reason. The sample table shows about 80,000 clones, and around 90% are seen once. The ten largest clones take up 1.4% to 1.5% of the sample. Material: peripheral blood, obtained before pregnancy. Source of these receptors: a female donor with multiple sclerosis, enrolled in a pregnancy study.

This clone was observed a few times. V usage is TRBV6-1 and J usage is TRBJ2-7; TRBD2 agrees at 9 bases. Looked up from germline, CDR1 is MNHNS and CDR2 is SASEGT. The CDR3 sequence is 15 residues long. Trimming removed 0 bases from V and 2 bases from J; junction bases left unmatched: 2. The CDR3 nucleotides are TGTGCCAGCAGTGAAGCGACTAGCGGCCCCTACGAGCAGTACTTC. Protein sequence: CASSEATSGPYEQYF.

CDR3 bases: TGTGCCAGCAGCTCTGCCCCGGGACAGGGAGTGCAGCCCCAGCATTTT. This translates into CASSSAPGQGVQPQHF. This chain uses TRBV7-2 with TRBJ1-5; 9 bases are shared with TRBD1. The CDR3 runs to 16 residues. After removal of 4 bases from V and 7 bases from J, the junction contained 11 bases not matched to a gene. Germline V lookup: CDR1 SGHTA, CDR2 FQGNSA.

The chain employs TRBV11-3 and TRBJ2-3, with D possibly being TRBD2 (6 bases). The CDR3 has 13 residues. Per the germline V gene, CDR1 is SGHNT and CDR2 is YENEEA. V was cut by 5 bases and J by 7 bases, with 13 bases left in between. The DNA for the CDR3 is TGTGCCAGCAGCCCGATCGGGACTCATACGCAGTATTTT. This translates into CASSPIGTHTQYF. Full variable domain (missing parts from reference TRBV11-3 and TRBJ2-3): EAGVVQSPRYKIIEKKQPVAFWCNPISGHNTLYWYLQNLGQGPELLIRYENEEAVDDSQLPKDRFSAERLKGVDSTLKIQPAELGDSAVYLCASSPIGTHTQYFGPGTRLTVL.

The DNA of the CDR3 is TGTGCCAGCAGCATTGGACTAGCGGGGTACGAGCAGTACTTC. Translating it yields CASSIGLAGYEQYF. This sequence joins TRBV9 and TRBJ2-5; 12 nucleotides align to TRBD2. The J call is in doubt because the DNA end fits TRBJ2-7 better. Germline assignment: CDR1 SGDLS and CDR2 YYNGEE. This CDR3 has 14 amino acids.

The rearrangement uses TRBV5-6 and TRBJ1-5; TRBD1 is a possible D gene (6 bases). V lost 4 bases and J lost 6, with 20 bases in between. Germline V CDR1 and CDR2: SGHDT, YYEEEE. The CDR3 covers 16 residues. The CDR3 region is CASSLGGARTSQPQHF. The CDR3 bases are TGTGCCAGCAGCCTAGGGGGGGCGCGGACGAGTCAGCCCCAGCATTTT.

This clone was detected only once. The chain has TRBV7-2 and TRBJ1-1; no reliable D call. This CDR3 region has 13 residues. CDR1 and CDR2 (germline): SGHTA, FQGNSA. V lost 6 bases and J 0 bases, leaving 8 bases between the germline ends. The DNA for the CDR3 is TGTGCCAGCAGACTAGCTCTGAACACTGAAGCTTTCTTT. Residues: CASRLALNTEAFF.

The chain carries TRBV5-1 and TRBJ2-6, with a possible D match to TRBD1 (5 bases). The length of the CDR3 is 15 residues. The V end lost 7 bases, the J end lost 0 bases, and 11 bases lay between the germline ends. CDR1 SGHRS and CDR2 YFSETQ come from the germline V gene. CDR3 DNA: TGCGCCAGCGAAGCAGGGAACTCTGGGGCCAACGTCCTGACTTTC. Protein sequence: CASEAGNSGANVLTF.

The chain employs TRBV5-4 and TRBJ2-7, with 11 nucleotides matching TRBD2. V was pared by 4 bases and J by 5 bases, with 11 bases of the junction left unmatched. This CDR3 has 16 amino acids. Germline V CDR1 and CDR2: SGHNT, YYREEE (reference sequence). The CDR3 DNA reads TGTGCCAGCAGCACCCGACTAGCGGGGTTATCCCACGAGCAGTACTTC. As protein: CASSTRLAGLSHEQYF.

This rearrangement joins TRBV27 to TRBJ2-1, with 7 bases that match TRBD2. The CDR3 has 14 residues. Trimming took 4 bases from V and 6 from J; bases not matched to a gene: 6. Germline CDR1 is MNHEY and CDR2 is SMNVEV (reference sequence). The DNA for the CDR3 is TGTGCCAGCAGTTGGGTGGGGGGGATCAATGAGCAGTTCTTC. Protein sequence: CASSWVGGINEQFF.

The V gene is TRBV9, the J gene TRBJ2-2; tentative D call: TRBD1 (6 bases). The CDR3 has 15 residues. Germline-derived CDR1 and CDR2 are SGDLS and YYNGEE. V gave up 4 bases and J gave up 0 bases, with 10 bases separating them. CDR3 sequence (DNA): TGTGCCAGCAGCCCCCGGACAGCGAACACCGGGGAGCTGTTTTTT. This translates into CASSPRTANTGELFF. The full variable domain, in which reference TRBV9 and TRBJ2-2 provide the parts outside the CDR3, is DSGVTQTPKHLITATGQRVTLRCSPRSGDLSVYWYQQSLDQGLQFLIQYYNGEERAKGNILERFSAQQFPDLHSELNLSSLELGDSALYFCASSPRTANTGELFFGEGSRLTVL.

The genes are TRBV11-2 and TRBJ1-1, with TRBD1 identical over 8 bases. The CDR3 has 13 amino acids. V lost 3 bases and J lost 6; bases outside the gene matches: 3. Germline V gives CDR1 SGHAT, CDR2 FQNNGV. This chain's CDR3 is CASSFQTGAEAFF. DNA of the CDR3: TGTGCCAGCAGCTTCCAGACAGGGGCTGAAGCTTTCTTT.

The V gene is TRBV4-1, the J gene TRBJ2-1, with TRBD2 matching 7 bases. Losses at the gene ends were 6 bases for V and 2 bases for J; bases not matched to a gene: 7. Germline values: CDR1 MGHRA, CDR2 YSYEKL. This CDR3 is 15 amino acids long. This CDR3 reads CASRPLGGAYNEQFF. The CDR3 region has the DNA TGCGCCAGCAGGCCTCTGGGGGGGGCCTACAATGAGCAGTTCTTC.

CDR3 sequence reads: CASSHRGGSGYGYTF. The CDR3 DNA sequence: TGCGCCAGCAGCCACCGGGGGGGGAGCGGCTATGGCTACACCTTC. The chain joins TRBV5-1 to TRBJ1-2; a weak D match, TRBD1 (5 bases). Germline assignment: CDR1 SGHRS and CDR2 YFSETQ. V was pared by 4 bases and J by 4 bases, with 17 bases between. The CDR3 runs 15 residues.

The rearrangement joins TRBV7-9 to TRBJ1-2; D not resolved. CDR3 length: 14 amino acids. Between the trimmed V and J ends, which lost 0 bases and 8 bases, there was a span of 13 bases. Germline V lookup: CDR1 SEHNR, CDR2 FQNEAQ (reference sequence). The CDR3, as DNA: TGTGCCAGCAGCTTAGCCCCCATGGAGGACGGCTACACCTTC. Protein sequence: CASSLAPMEDGYTF.